The clone carrying this T cell receptor beta chain has a handful of counts. Its specificity is unknown. TCRdb analysed the 5' RACE reads with MiXCR anew, one entry per CDR3 protein. The data hold over 10,000 distinct CDR3 sequences, with 14% observed a single time. Noted time point: sample taken at primary tumor resection. Sequencing covered unsorted whole RNA taken from tumor, nontumor lung or frozen PBMC. This sample was taken from a study of spatial heterogeneity in lung cancer. Study background: The study consistently detected more beta-chain than alpha-chain sequences.

Trimming stripped 3 bases from V and 0 bases from J, with 6 bases between. The length of the CDR3 is 14 residues. CDR1 SNHLY and CDR2 FYNNEI come from the germline V gene. Findings and caveats of the study: More often at tumor resection than at routine follow-up, ubiquitous expanded tumor TCRs were detected in the blood.

The sequence was collected from a female donor with early-stage non-small cell lung cancer. J is TRBJ2-4 and V is TRBV2; D not resolved. The input for sequencing was PBMCs, taken at surgery. CDR3 residues: CASSDGLAKNIQYF. In DNA form, the CDR3 reads TGTGCCAGCAGTGACGGCCTAGCCAAAAACATTCAGTACTTC.